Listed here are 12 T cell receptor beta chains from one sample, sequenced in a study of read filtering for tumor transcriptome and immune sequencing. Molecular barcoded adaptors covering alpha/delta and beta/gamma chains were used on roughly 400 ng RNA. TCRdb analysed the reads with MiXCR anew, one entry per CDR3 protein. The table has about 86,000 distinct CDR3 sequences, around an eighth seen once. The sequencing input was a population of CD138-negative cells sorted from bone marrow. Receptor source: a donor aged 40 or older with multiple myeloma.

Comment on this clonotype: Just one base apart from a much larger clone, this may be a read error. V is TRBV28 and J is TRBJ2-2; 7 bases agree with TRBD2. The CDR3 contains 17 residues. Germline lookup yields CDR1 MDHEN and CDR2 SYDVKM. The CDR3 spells CASSSPPGRGNTGGLFF. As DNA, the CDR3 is TGTGCCAGCAGTTCCCCGCCTGGGCGGGGGAACACCGGGGGGCTGTTTTTT.

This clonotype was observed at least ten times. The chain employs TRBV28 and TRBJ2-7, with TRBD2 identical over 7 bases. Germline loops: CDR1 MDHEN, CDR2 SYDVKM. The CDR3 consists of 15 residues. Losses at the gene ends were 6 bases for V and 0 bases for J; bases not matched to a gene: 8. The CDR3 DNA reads TGTGCCAGCAGCCCCGGGACTACATACTCCTACGAGCAGTACTTC. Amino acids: CASSPGTTYSYEQYF. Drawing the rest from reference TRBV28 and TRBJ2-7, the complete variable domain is DVKVTQSSRYLVKRTGEKVFLECVQDMDHENMFWYRQDPGLGLRLIYFSYDVKMKEKGDIPEGYSVSREKKERFSLILESASTNQTSMYLCASSPGTTYSYEQYFGPGTRLTVT.

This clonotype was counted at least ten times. CDR3: CASSVGVGELFF. Written as DNA, the CDR3 is TGTGCCAGCAGCGTTGGGGTCGGGGAGCTGTTTTTT. V usage is TRBV9 and J usage is TRBJ2-2, with D unresolved. Germline CDR1 is SGDLS and CDR2 is YYNGEE. V lost 2 bases to trimming and J lost 7 bases, with 6 bases between them. There are 12 residues in the CDR3. Based on the CDR3 plus reference TRBV9 and TRBJ2-2, the full variable domain is DSGVTQTPKHLITATGQRVTLRCSPRSGDLSVYWYQQSLDQGLQFLIQYYNGEERAKGNILERFSAQQFPDLHSELNLSSLELGDSALYFCASSVGVGELFFGEGSRLTVL.

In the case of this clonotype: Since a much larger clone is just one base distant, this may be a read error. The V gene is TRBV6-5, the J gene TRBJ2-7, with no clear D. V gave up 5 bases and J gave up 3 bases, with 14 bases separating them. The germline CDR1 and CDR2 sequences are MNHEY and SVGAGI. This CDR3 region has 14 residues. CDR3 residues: CASSHGSGGYEQYF. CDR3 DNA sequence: TGTGCCAGCAGTCACGGTTCGGGCGGCTACGAGCAGTACTTC.

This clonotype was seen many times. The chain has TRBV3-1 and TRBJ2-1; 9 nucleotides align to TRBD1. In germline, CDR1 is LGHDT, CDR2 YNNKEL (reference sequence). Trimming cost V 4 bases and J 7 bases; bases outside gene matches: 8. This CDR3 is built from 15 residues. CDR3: CASSPRDRAVNEQFF. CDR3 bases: TGTGCCAGCAGCCCCCGGGACAGGGCAGTAAATGAGCAGTTCTTC.

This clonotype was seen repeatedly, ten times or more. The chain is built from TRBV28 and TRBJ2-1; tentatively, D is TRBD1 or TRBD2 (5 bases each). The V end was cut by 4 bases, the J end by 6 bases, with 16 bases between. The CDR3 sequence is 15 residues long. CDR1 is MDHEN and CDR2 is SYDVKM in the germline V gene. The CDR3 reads CASSSTMWGINEQFF. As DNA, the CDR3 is TGTGCCAGCAGTTCGACGATGTGGGGGATCAATGAGCAGTTCTTC.

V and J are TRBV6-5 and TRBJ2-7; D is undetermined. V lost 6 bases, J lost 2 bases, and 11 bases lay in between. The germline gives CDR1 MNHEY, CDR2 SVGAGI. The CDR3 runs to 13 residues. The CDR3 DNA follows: TGTGCCAGCAGAGTCGCTAGAACCTACGAGCAGTACTTC. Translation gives CASRVARTYEQYF.

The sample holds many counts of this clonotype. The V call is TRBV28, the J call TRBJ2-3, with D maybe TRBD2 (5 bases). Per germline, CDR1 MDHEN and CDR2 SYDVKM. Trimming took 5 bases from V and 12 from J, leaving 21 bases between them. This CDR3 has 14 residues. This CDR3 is CASSPRRTPLSQYF. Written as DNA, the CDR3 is TGTGCCAGCAGTCCACGTAGGACTCCACTCTCCCAGTATTTT. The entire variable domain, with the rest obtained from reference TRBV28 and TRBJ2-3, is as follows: DVKVTQSSRYLVKRTGEKVFLECVQDMDHENMFWYRQDPGLGLRLIYFSYDVKMKEKGDIPEGYSVSREKKERFSLILESASTNQTSMYLCASSPRRTPLSQYFGPGTRLTVL.

The CDR3 DNA reads as TGTGCCATCAGTCCCGGGATTAGCCTATACGAGCAGTACTTC. It encodes CAISPGISLYEQYF. The V and J genes are TRBV10-3 and TRBJ2-7; D is possibly TRBD2 (5 bases). V was shortened by 5 bases and J by 4 bases, with 15 bases between the two germline ends. CDR1 is ENHRY and CDR2 is SYGVKD in the germline V gene. The CDR3 is 14 residues long.

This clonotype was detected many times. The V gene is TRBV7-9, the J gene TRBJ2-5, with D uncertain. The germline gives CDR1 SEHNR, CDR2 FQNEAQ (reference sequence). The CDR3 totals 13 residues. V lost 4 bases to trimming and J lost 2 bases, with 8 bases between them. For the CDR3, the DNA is TGTGCCAGCAGCTCCTACCTTCAAGAGACCCAGTACTTC. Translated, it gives CASSSYLQETQYF. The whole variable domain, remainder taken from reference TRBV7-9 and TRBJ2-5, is DTGVSQNPRHKITKRGQNVTFRCDPISEHNRLYWYRQTLGQGPEFLTYFQNEAQLEKSRLLSDRFSAERPKGSFSTLEIQRTEQGDSAMYLCASSSYLQETQYFGPGTRLLVL.

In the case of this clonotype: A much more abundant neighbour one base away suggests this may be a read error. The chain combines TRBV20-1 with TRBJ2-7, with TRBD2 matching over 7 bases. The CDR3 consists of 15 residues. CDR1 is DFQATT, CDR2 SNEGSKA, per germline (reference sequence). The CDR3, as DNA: TGCAGTGCTAGAGCCCTCGGGGGGTCCATCTACGAGCGGTACTTC. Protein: CSARALGGSIYERYF.

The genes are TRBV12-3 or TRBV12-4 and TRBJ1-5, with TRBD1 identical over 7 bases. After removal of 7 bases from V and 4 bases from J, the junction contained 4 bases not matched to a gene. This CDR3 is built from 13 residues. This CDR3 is CASKIQGNQPQHF. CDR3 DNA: TGTGCCAGCAAGATACAGGGGAATCAGCCCCAGCATTTT.